The rows below give T cell receptor beta chains drawn from one sample of a study of T cells in Graves' hyperthyroidism and ophthalmopathy. Via MiXCR, TCRdb re-called the multiplex PCR reads, giving one row per CDR3 protein. This sample has almost 600,000 distinct CDR3 sequences, with roughly 13% found just once. The sequenced material came from blood. The receptors stem from a woman in her thirties with Graves' hyperthyroidism that later progressed to Graves' ophthalmopathy. Each CDR3 is given with its conserved first and last residue. Each record gives: D gene, clone size, V gene, J gene, CDR3 DNA, CDR3 protein. The D gene is left open where the match is weak. Clone size, where shown, is once, few, many, or a class for clones that have expanded.

>NA|NA|TRBV2|TRBJ2-3
TGCGCCAGCAGTGTTTTCGCCCGCGAGGGTACGCGGTATTTT
CASSVFAREGTRYF
>NA|few|TRBV11-1|TRBJ1-3
TGTGCCAGCAGATCGATGGAACCGGGACGGACTATCTCTGGAAACACCATATATTTT
CASRSMEPGRTISGNTIYF
>TRBD1|many|TRBV14|TRBJ1-2
TGTGCCAGCAGCCCACGGGACAGATCTAACTATGGCTACACCTTC
CASSPRDRSNYGYTF
>NA|many|TRBV6-2/TRBV6-3|TRBJ1-5
TGTGCCAGCACCGACCCGACGGATCAGCCCCAGCATTTT
CASTDPTDQPQHF
>NA|NA|TRBV24-1|TRBJ1-1
TGTGCCACCAGTGAGGCTACGGGGACTGAAGCTTTCTTT
CATSEATGTEAFF
>NA|many|TRBV19|TRBJ2-7
TGTGCCAGTAGTAGCGGAACAATTTACGAGCAGTACTTC
CASSSGTIYEQYF
>NA|many|TRBV6-2/TRBV6-3|TRBJ2-5
TGTGCCAGCAGTTACAAGGCAGGGGCTTACCGAGAGACCCAGTACTTC
CASSYKAGAYRETQYF
>TRBD1|few|TRBV19|TRBJ2-1
TGTGCCAGTAGTCCTACCTCTCGCACAGGGGTTGACAATGAGCAGTTCTTC
CASSPTSRTGVDNEQFF
>NA|few|TRBV4-2|TRBJ1-6
TGTGCCAGCAGCCCCCTGGGGCTCTCGGGTACACCCCTCCACTTT
CASSPLGLSGTPLHF
>TRBD1|many|TRBV3-1|TRBJ1-5
TGTGCCAGCAGCCAAACGGCAGGGGGTCCCCAGCATTTT
CASSQTAGGPQHF
>NA|many|TRBV20-1|TRBJ2-3
TGCAGTGCTAGAGGGCTAGGGATGACAGATACGCAGTATTTT
CSARGLGMTDTQYF
>NA|NA|TRBV20-1|TRBJ1-3
TGCAGTGCTATTTGGGCGTATTCTGGAAACACCATATATTTT
CSAIWAYSGNTIYF
>NA|many|TRBV6-1|TRBJ1-5
TGTGCCAGCAGTAACGCTGTACAGGGACTGCGCAATCAGCCCCAGCATTTT
CASSNAVQGLRNQPQHF
>TRBD1|NA|TRBV24-1|TRBJ2-7
TGTGCCACCAGTGACGGGACAGCATCCCCCTACGAGCAGTACTTC
CATSDGTASPYEQYF
>TRBD1|NA|TRBV30|TRBJ2-2
TGTGCCTGGAGCCGGACAGGGGACGGGGTCACCGGGGAGCTGTTTTTT
CAWSRTGDGVTGELFF
>NA|NA|TRBV4-1|TRBJ2-5
TGCGCCAGCAGCCAAGATATGACAGTCGGGACCCAGTACTTC
CASSQDMTVGTQYF
>TRBD2|few|TRBV6-4|TRBJ2-3
TGTGCCAGCAGTTACTCACCTGGTAGCGGGAGTTACCTTCCTAGCACAGATACGCAGTATTTT
CASSYSPGSGSYLPSTDTQYF
>NA|many|TRBV18|TRBJ1-2
TGTGCCAGCTCACCCCTTCTAGATGATGGCTACACCTTC
CASSPLLDDGYTF
>TRBD1|many|TRBV19|TRBJ1-4
TGTGCCAGTAGTGACCAGGGGGATGGAGAAAAACTGTTTTTT
CASSDQGDGEKLFF
>NA|many|TRBV6-5|TRBJ1-2
TGTGCCAGCAGTTACTCAACAAACAGCTATGGCTACACCTTC
CASSYSTNSYGYTF
>NA|few|TRBV30|TRBJ2-2
TGTGCCTGGAGTTTGGACACCGGGGAGCTGTTTTTT
CAWSLDTGELFF
>NA|NA|TRBV18|TRBJ1-1
TGTGCCAGCTCTCTCTCGGACAGCGGTTCTGAAGCTTTCTTT
CASSLSDSGSEAFF
>TRBD2|few|TRBV6-1|TRBJ2-5
TGTGCCAGCATCCGACTAGCGGGAGGGCGCCCCGAAGAGACCCAGTACTTC
CASIRLAGGRPEETQYF
>TRBD2|few|TRBV9|TRBJ2-3
TGTGCCAGCAGCGTAGCGACTAGCGGCAGCACAGATACGCAGTATTTT
CASSVATSGSTDTQYF
>TRBD1|many|TRBV7-2|TRBJ2-1
TGTGCCAGGACCGGGACAGGTTACAATGAGCAGTTCTTC
CARTGTGYNEQFF
>TRBD1|many|TRBV28|TRBJ1-2
TGTGCCAGCAGTTCACAGGGGGATGACTATGGCTACACCTTC
CASSSQGDDYGYTF
>NA|many|TRBV11-1|TRBJ1-2
TGTGCCAGCAGCTTTCCAGGGAACTATGGCTACACCTTC
CASSFPGNYGYTF
>NA|many|TRBV29-1|TRBJ1-1
TGCAGCGTGGTCCCTGGGGGGCAGGGAACTGAAGCTTTCTTT
CSVVPGGQGTEAFF
>NA|many|TRBV20-1|TRBJ2-5
TGCAGTGCTAGAGGGAGGGTTAGAGAGACCCAGTACTTC
CSARGRVRETQYF
>NA|few|TRBV12-3/TRBV12-4|TRBJ2-1
TGTGCCAGCTGCGGTGTGGGCAATGAGCAGTTCTTC
CASCGVGNEQFF
>TRBD2|NA|TRBV11-3|TRBJ2-7
TGTGCCAGCAGCTTAGAAGCGGGAGCTTACAATGAGCAGTACTTC
CASSLEAGAYNEQYF
>NA|NA|TRBV20-1|TRBJ1-1
TGCAGTGCTTTCGAGCTCACTGAAGCTTTCTTT
CSAFELTEAFF
>TRBD1|many|TRBV18|TRBJ1-1
TGTGCCAGCTCACTCCAGGACAGGGGAGCTTTCTTT
CASSLQDRGAFF
>NA|many|TRBV7-8|TRBJ2-4
TGTGCCAGCAGCTCTCCCCCCGATCTAGCCAAAAACATTCAGTACTTC
CASSSPPDLAKNIQYF
>NA|few|TRBV18|TRBJ1-6
TGTGCCAGCTCACCTACCTTTGGGAACAGAGGCCTTCAACCCCTCCACTTT
CASSPTFGNRGLQPLHF
>NA|few|TRBV7-3|TRBJ2-7
TGTGCCAGCAGCCTCACCGGGACATGCTCCTACGAGCAGTACTTC
CASSLTGTCSYEQYF
>NA|NA|TRBV28|TRBJ2-7
TGTGCCAGCAGTTTAATTTCCCGGCGGCAGTACTTC
CASSLISRRQYF
>NA|many|TRBV6-1|TRBJ1-1
TGTGCCAGCATGTTAGTAGAAGCTTTCTTT
CASMLVEAFF
>NA|NA|TRBV19|TRBJ2-7
TGTGCCAGTAGTATAGCAGGCGAGCAGTACTTC
CASSIAGEQYF
>NA|few|TRBV10-3|TRBJ1-2
TGTGCCATCAGTGGGTCTTTCGGGGATGGCGGCTACACCTTC
CAISGSFGDGGYTF
>TRBD2|NA|TRBV7-2|TRBJ2-2
TGTGCCAGCAGCGCCGCCACTAGCGCGCCGAACACCGGGGAGCTGTTTTTT
CASSAATSAPNTGELFF
>TRBD2|NA|TRBV7-9|TRBJ2-7
TGTGCCAGCAGCTTCACTAGCGGAGCGAGCTCCTACGAGCAGTACTTC
CASSFTSGASSYEQYF
>TRBD2|NA|TRBV7-9|TRBJ2-5
TGTGCCAGCAGCTTAGTCTCTAGCGGAAAAGAGACCCAGTACTTC
CASSLVSSGKETQYF